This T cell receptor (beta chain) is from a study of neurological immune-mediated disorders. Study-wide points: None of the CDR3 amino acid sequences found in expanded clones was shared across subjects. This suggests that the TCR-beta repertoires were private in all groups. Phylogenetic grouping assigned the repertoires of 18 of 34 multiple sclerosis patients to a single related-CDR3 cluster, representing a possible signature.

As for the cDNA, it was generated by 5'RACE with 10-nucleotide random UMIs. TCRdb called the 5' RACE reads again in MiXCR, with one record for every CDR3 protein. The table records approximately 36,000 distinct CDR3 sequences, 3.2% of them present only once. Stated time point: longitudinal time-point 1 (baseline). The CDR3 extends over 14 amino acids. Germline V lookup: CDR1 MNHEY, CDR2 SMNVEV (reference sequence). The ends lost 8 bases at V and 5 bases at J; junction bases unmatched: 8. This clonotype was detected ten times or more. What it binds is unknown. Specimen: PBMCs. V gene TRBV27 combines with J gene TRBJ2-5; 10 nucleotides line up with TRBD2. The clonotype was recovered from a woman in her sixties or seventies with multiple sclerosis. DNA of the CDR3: TGTGCCAGCTGGAGCGGGGGGGCCGGGGAGACCCAGTACTTC. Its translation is CASWSGGAGETQYF.